The source of this TCR beta chain is a study of early T cells in non-severe SARS-CoV-2 infection (dated by TCRdb to 2020 to 2022). Turning to the overall study: Bulk RNA from unsorted whole blood was used for TCR sequencing, so alpha and beta chains could not be paired. Summary of the overall study and its limitations: VDJdb matching was skewed toward anti-spike CD8 responses, so virus-specific expansions were likely underestimated and private and CD4 specificities were missed.

This was a case-control study nested in a cohort of healthcare workers in London, UK, who had nasopharyngeal swab PCR tests and blood samples taken every week. Healthcare workers were enrolled in the week of the UK lockdown, from 23 to 31 March 2020, and were followed every week for up to roughly 15 weeks. Worth noting for this clonotype: Its antigen specificity is not known. No base qualities exist here, and no much larger clone lies one base off it.

Library prep was done by 5' RACE. The reads were generated on a NextSeq 500. The TCR library protocol attached unique molecular identifiers to individual cDNA molecules to correct for sequencing error and PCR bias. Sequencing covered both TCR alpha and beta chains, and within each sample the abundances of alpha and beta sequences were tightly co-correlated. The original pipeline was this. Decombinator V4 was used to annotate TCR sequences for V gene, J gene and CDR3. TCRs were defined as expanded if a significant change between any two time points was detected under a Poisson model with p below 0.0001. Abundances of TCRs were expressed as counts per million after normalisation to the total number of TCRs sequenced in each sample. MAIT TCRs were defined by TRAV1-2 paired with TRAJ12, TRAJ20 or TRAJ33, and iNKT TCRs by TRAV10 paired with TRAJ18. A search of VDJdb, accessed on 1 November 2021, was run for TCRs annotated to CMV, EBV and SARS-CoV-2, with TCRs annotated for multiple antigens excluded. TCRdb ran its own pipeline on the public reads, namely fastp trimming at Q25 and MiXCR clone calling, and kept in-frame beta chains. One record per CDR3 amino acid sequence lists the most common genes and DNA. The V and J calls shown here were made by TCRdb, not taken from the authors' results. The sample profile shows 70,000 or so distinct CDR3 sequences; about 4.6% of them were found once. The top ten hold 3% to 4.5% of the sample.

Cut back by 1 base and 2 bases, the V and J ends lie 9 bases apart. The germline V gene (reference sequence) provides CDR1 LGHDT and CDR2 YNNKEL. Its CDR3 holds 14 amino acids, cysteine through phenylalanine. Only CDR3 DNA is held: 42 bases, read in frame from base 1. The material sequenced was whole blood, taken at baseline. Recombination linked TRBV3-1 to TRBJ2-7; the D region is possibly TRBD1 or TRBD2, each matching across 5 bases. This receptor was taken from an adult who was a healthcare worker with PCR-confirmed SARS-CoV-2 infection or an uninfected control (not recorded which). The donor label of this sample is uncertain. In nucleotide form, the sequence is TGTGCCAGCAGCCAAGTTGAGGGACCCTACGAGCAGTACTTC. Its translation reads: CASSQVEGPYEQYF.